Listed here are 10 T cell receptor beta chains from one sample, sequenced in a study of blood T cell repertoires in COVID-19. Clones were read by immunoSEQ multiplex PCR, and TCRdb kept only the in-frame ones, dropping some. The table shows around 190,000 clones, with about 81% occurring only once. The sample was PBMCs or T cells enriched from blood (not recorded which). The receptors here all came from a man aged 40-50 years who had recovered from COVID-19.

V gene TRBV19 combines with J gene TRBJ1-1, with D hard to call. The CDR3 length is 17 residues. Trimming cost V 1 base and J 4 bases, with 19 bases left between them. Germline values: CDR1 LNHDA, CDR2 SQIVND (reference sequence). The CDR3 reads CASSIVSRGLSATEAFF. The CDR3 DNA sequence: TGTGCCAGTAGTATAGTTAGCAGAGGTCTGTCAGCCACTGAAGCTTTCTTT. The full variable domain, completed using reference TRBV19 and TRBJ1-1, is DGGITQSPKYLFRKEGQNVTLSCEQNLNHDAMYWYRQDPGQGLRLIYYSQIVNDFQKGDIAEGYSVSREKKESFPLTVTSAQKNPTAFYLCASSIVSRGLSATEAFFGQGTRLTVV.

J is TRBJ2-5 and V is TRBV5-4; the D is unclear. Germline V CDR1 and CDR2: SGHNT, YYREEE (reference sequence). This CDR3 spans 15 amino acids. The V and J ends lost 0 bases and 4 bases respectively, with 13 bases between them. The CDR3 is CASSLGARIGETQYF. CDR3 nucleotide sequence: TGTGCCAGCAGCTTGGGTGCGCGGATCGGAGAGACCCAGTACTTC.

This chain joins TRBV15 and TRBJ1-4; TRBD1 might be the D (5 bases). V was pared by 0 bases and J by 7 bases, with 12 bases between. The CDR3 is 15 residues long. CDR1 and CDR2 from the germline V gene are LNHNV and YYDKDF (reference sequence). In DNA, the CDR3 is TGTGCCACCAGCAGAGATATACAGGCTGGTGAAAAACTGTTTTTT. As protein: CATSRDIQAGEKLFF.

For the CDR3, the DNA is TGTGCCTGGAGTGTATCTTACAGGGACTCCTACGAGCAGTACTTC. It is translated as CAWSVSYRDSYEQYF. This chain connects TRBV30 to TRBJ2-7; D perhaps matches TRBD1 (6 bases). V was clipped by 0 bases and J by 0 bases, with 12 bases between them. The CDR3 loop spans 15 amino acids. The germline CDR1 and CDR2 sequences are GTSNPN and SVGIG (reference sequence).

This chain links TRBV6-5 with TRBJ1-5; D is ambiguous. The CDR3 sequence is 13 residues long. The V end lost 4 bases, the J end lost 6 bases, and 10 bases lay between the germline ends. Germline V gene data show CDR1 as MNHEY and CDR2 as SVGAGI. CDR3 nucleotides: TGTGCCAGCAGTTCGGGGTCGAGTCAGCCCCAGCATTTT. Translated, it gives CASSSGSSQPQHF.

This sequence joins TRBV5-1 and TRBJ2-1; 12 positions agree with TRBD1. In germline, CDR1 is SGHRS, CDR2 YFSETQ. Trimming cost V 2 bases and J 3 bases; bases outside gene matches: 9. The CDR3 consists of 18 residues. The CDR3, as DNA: TGCGCCAGCAGCTTCCGGGACAGGGGGCCGGTGGGCTACAATGAGCAGTTCTTC. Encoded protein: CASSFRDRGPVGYNEQFF.

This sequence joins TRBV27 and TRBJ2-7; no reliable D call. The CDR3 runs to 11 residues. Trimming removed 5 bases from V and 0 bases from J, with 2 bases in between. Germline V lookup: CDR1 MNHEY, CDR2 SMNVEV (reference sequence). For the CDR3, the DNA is TGTGCCAGCAGTCTCTCCTACGAGCAGTACTTC. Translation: CASSLSYEQYF.

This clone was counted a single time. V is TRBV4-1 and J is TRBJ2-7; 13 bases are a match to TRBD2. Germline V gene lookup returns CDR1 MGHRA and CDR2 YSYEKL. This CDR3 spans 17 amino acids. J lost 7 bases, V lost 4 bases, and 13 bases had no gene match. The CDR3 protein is CASSPKVRTSGSGEQYF. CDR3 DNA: TGCGCCAGCAGCCCCAAAGTACGGACTAGCGGGAGCGGTGAGCAGTACTTC.

The CDR3 DNA follows: TGTGCCAGTCTCAGGACAGGGGAAGTGAACACTGAAGCTTTCTTT. Its translation is CASLRTGEVNTEAFF. The chain recombines TRBV6-5 with TRBJ1-1; TRBD1 agrees at 9 bases. V was clipped by 9 bases and J by 0 bases; unmatched bases: 8. The germline V gene has CDR1 MNHEY and CDR2 SVGAGI. The CDR3 loop spans 15 amino acids.

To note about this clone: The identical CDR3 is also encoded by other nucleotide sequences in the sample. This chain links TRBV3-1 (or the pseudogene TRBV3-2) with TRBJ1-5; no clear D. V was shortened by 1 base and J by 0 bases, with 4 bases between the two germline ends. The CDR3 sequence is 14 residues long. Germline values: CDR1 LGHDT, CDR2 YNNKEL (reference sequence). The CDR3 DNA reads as TGTGCCAGCAGCCAAGTGTATAGCAATCAGCCCCAGCATTTT. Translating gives CASSQVYSNQPQHF.